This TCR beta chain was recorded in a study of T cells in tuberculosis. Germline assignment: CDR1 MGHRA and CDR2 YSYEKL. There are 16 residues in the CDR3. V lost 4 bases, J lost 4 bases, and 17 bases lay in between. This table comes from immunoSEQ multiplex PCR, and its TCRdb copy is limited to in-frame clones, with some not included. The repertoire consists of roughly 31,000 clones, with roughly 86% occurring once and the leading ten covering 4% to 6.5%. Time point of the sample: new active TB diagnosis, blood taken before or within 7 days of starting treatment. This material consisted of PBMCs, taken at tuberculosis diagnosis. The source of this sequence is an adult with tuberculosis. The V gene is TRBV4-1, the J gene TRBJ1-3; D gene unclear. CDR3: CASSLSPTTRGNTIYF. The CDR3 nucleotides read TGCGCCAGCAGCCTGAGTCCGACGACGAGGGGAAACACCATATATTTT.